Listed below are T cell receptor beta chains from one sample, sequenced in a study of shared clonotypes between healthy human individuals. Clones were read by immunoSEQ multiplex PCR, and TCRdb kept only the in-frame ones, dropping some. The sample contains under 1 million clones, 92% of which appear only once. Sample: naive CD8+ T cells sorted from blood. Receptors originate from a man younger than 45 in good health. Each CDR3 is given with its conserved first and last residue. Fields, in order: V gene, clone size, J gene, D gene, CDR3 DNA, CDR3 protein. A D gene is named only where the DNA matches it firmly. Clone size is given for some rows only: seen once, a few or many times, or a class if the clone is expanded.

>TRBV28|.|TRBJ2-7|TRBD1
TGTGCCAGCAGTTGGGGGGCACAGGGGGCCTACGAGCAGTACTTC
CASSWGAQGAYEQYF
>TRBV7-2|.|TRBJ1-1|.
TGTGCCAGCAGCTTACCTTGGGGGAACGCTGAAGCTTTCTTT
CASSLPWGNAEAFF
>TRBV18|.|TRBJ2-7|.
TGTGCCAGCTCACCGGCGGACTCCTACGAGCAGTACTTC
CASSPADSYEQYF
>TRBV28|.|TRBJ2-2|.
TGTGCCAGCAGTTTGTTTGCGGATTCGAACACCGGGGAGCTGTTTTTT
CASSLFADSNTGELFF
>TRBV29-1|.|TRBJ2-7|TRBD1
TGCAGCGCTGACTTACAGGGGGCGGGCGGCGAGCAGTACTTC
CSADLQGAGGEQYF
>TRBV19|.|TRBJ1-1|.
TGTGCCAGTAGTATAGTGGACAACACTGAAGCTTTCTTT
CASSIVDNTEAFF
>TRBV5-6|.|TRBJ2-5|TRBD1
TGTGCCAGCACCCGACAGGGGTGGGCCGGGGGCCAGTACTTC
CASTRQGWAGGQYF
>TRBV7-9|few|TRBJ2-1|TRBD1
TGTGCCAGCAGCTTTTCCGGGACAGGGGGCAATGAGCAGTTCTTC
CASSFSGTGGNEQFF
>TRBV19|.|TRBJ2-2|TRBD2
TGTGCCAGTAGTATCTGGACTAGCCCCGGGGAGCTGTTTTTT
CASSIWTSPGELFF
>TRBV7-9|once|TRBJ2-5|.
TGTGCCAGCAGCACCCCGCGGCACCCCCAAGAGACCCAGTACTTC
CASSTPRHPQETQYF
>TRBV27|.|TRBJ1-2|TRBD1
TGTGCCAGCAGTTCCGCGGACAGGGTTTATGGCTACACCTTC
CASSSADRVYGYTF
>TRBV28|.|TRBJ1-1|.
TGTGCCAGCAGCCTGAGGGGTCAGGGACTGAACACTGAAGCTTTCTTT
CASSLRGQGLNTEAFF
>TRBV6-1|.|TRBJ1-1|.
TGTGCCAGCAGTGAAATGGCAGGGGCGAACACTGAAGCTTTCTTT
CASSEMAGANTEAFF
>TRBV5-6|.|TRBJ2-1|TRBD2
TGTGCCAGCAGCTTCGTCCTAGCGGGAGCTGTTGAGCAGTTCTTC
CASSFVLAGAVEQFF
>TRBV7-9|.|TRBJ2-1|.
TGTGCCAGCATGTACGGTCGTGAGCAGTTCTTC
CASMYGREQFF
>TRBV13|.|TRBJ2-1|TRBD2
TGTGCCAGCAGCCCCCACGGGACTAGCTTTTTGGGTGAGCAGTTCTTC
CASSPHGTSFLGEQFF
>TRBV2|.|TRBJ2-6|.
TGTGCCAGCAGTGAACTCCCGCAGAACTCTGGGGCCAACGTCCTGACTTTC
CASSELPQNSGANVLTF
>TRBV4-3|.|TRBJ2-7|.
TGCGCCAGCAGCCGGGAGACTTCTTCCGACTACGAGCAGTACTTC
CASSRETSSDYEQYF
>TRBV11-2|once|TRBJ1-4|.
TGTGCCAGCAGCTTAGATATCGGCTCTCATCAGTATAATGAAAAACTGTTTTTT
CASSLDIGSHQYNEKLFF
>TRBV7-8|.|TRBJ2-1|.
TGTGCCAGCAAGGACATAGGTTCTAGGGTCGATGAGCAGTTCTTC
CASKDIGSRVDEQFF
>TRBV7-9|.|TRBJ2-7|TRBD2
TGTGCCAGCAGCACACCAGTAGCGGGAGGCCCCTACGAGCAGTACTTC
CASSTPVAGGPYEQYF
>TRBV7-8|.|TRBJ2-4|TRBD1
TGTGCCAGCAGCCCTCGGACAGGACTAGCCAAAAACATTCAGTACTTC
CASSPRTGLAKNIQYF
>TRBV5-5|.|TRBJ2-7|.
TGTGCCAGCAGCTTGAGAGGAGTAGCCTACGAGCAGTACTTC
CASSLRGVAYEQYF
>TRBV7-2|.|TRBJ1-1|.
TGTGCCAGCAGCCCAAGCTCAGGGCTGAACACTGAAGCTTTCTTT
CASSPSSGLNTEAFF
>TRBV10-3|.|TRBJ2-1|.
TGTGCCATCAGTGTTACCGCTAGCCAGAGCTCCTACAATGAGCAGTTCTTC
CAISVTASQSSYNEQFF
>TRBV7-9|.|TRBJ2-7|TRBD1
TGTGCCAGCAGCTTAGCGGACAGGGGGTTGCAGTACTTC
CASSLADRGLQYF
>TRBV28|.|TRBJ2-7|.
TGTGCCAGCAGTTTAGGTTTCGGCAGGGGACACGAGCAGTACTTC
CASSLGFGRGHEQYF
>TRBV28|.|TRBJ2-7|TRBD2
TGTGCCAGCAGTCCCCTAGCGGGAGCGTCTGAGCAGTACTTC
CASSPLAGASEQYF
>TRBV18|.|TRBJ2-1|TRBD2
TGTGCCAGCTCACCCCTTCGAGCGGGGTACAATGAGCAGTTCTTC
CASSPLRAGYNEQFF
>TRBV18|.|TRBJ2-3|TRBD2
TGTGCCAGCTCACCGTCCCTAGCGGGAGTGAATACGCAGTATTTT
CASSPSLAGVNTQYF
>TRBV5-8|.|TRBJ2-5|.
TGTGCCAGCAGCTTGGGCGGGGAGAGAGAGACCCAGTACTTC
CASSLGGERETQYF
>TRBV30|.|TRBJ2-3|.
TGTGCCTGGAGTCTAACGGGGACTAGCACAGATACGCAGTATTTT
CAWSLTGTSTDTQYF
>TRBV5-4|.|TRBJ2-7|.
TGTGCCAGCAGCTTGAGTGGAAGGGGCTCCGAGCAGTACTTC
CASSLSGRGSEQYF
>TRBV9|.|TRBJ2-1|.
TGTGCCAGCAACCCCTCAGGAATTAGTAATGAGCAGTTCTTC
CASNPSGISNEQFF
>TRBV27|.|TRBJ2-5|.
TGTGCCAGCAGTTTAGGTTCGTCTCGGGAGACCCAGTACTTC
CASSLGSSRETQYF
>TRBV10-1|.|TRBJ2-3|.
TGCGCCAGCAGTCTAGTAGGCACAGATACGCAGTATTTT
CASSLVGTDTQYF
>TRBV6-5|.|TRBJ2-7|.
TGTGCCAGCATCCAGGGCCACGAGCAGTACTTC
CASIQGHEQYF
>TRBV4-1|.|TRBJ2-7|.
TGCGCCAGCAGCCTTAGGAGCTCCTACGAGCAGTACTTC
CASSLRSSYEQYF
>TRBV30|once|TRBJ2-1|.
TGTGCCTGGAGTGTCTTTTCCCTGGCTAGCGTTTACAATGAGCAGTTCTTC
CAWSVFSLASVYNEQFF
>TRBV15|.|TRBJ2-5|TRBD2
TGTGCCACCAGCATAACCCCCGGGACTATAGAGACCCAGTACTTC
CATSITPGTIETQYF
>TRBV28|.|TRBJ2-7|.
TGTGCCAGCAGTTCTTTGTTACGGGGGTTCGAGTACGAGCAGTACTTC
CASSSLLRGFEYEQYF
>TRBV5-1|.|TRBJ2-1|.
TGCGCCAGCAGCCAGAGAGCGGGTTACCGTACCTCCTACAATGAGCAGTTCTTC
CASSQRAGYRTSYNEQFF
>TRBV14|.|TRBJ2-6|.
TGTGCCAGCAGCCAATGGGGTTGGGACTCTGGGGCCAACGTCCTGACTTTC
CASSQWGWDSGANVLTF
>TRBV6-1|.|TRBJ2-2|.
TGTGCCAGCAGTGCCAGTGCCGAGACCGGGGAGCTGTTTTTT
CASSASAETGELFF
>TRBV5-8|.|TRBJ2-1|.
TGTGCCAGCAGCTCCGACGAGGTTGAGCAGTTCTTC
CASSSDEVEQFF
>TRBV2|.|TRBJ2-3|TRBD2
TGTGCCAGCAGTGAAGAACTAGCGGGAGTTAGCTCAGATACGCAGTATTTT
CASSEELAGVSSDTQYF
>TRBV27|.|TRBJ2-7|TRBD2
TGTGCCAGCAGTCCCGGGACTAGCGGGTCCTACGAGCAGTACTTC
CASSPGTSGSYEQYF
>TRBV27|.|TRBJ2-7|.
TGTGCCAGCAGTCTACTAACAGGGATCGAGCAGTACTTC
CASSLLTGIEQYF
>TRBV15|.|TRBJ2-7|.
TGTGCCACCAGCGGAGAGGAGTACGAGCAGTACTTC
CATSGEEYEQYF
>TRBV11-2|once|TRBJ2-2|.
TGTGCCTCCTTCGGGACCGGGGAGCTGTTTTTT
CASFGTGELFF
>TRBV7-9|.|TRBJ1-1|.
TGTGCCAGCAGCCCGACATCCGGCGGCAGGGCCACTGAAGCTTTCTTT
CASSPTSGGRATEAFF
>TRBV4-1|.|TRBJ2-7|.
TGCGCCAGCAGCCAAGGGGGGCGTCAGGGGGGCTACGAGCAGTACTTC
CASSQGGRQGGYEQYF
>TRBV7-6|.|TRBJ2-1|.
TGTGCCAGCAGCTTAGAGACCCTAAGCTCCTACAATGAGCAGTTCTTC
CASSLETLSSYNEQFF